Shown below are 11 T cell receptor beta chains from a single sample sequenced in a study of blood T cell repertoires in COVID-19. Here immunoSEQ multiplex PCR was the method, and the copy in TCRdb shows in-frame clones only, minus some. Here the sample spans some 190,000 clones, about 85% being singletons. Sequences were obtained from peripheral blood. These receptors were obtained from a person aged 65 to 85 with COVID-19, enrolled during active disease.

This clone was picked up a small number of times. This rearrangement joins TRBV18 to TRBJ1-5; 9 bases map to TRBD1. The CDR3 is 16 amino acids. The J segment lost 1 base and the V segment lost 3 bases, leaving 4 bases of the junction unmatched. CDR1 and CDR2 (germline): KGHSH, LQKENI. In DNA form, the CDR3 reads TGTGCCAGCTCACCTTCGACAGGGGGAAGCAATCAGCCCCAGCATTTT. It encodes CASSPSTGGSNQPQHF. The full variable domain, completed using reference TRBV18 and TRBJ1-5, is NAGVMQNPRHLVRRRGQEARLRCSPMKGHSHVYWYRQLPEEGLKFMVYLQKENIIDESGMPKERFSAEFPKEGPSILRIQQVVRGDSAAYFCASSPSTGGSNQPQHFGDGTRLSIL.

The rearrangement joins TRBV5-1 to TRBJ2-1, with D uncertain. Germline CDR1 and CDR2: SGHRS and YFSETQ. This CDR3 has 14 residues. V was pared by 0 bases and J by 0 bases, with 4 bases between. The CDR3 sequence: CASSLAISYNEQFF. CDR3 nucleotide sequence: TGCGCCAGCAGCTTGGCCATCTCCTACAATGAGCAGTTCTTC.

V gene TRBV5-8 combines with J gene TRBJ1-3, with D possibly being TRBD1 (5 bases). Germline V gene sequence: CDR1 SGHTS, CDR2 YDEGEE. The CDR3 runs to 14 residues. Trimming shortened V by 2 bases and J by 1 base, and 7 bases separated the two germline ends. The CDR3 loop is CASSFSGSGNTIYF. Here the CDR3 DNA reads TGTGCCAGCAGCTTTTCAGGGTCTGGAAACACCATATATTTT. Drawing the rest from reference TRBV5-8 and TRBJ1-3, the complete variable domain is EAGVTQSPTHLIKTRGQQATLRCSPISGHTSVYWYQQALGLGLQFLLWYDEGEERNRGNFPPRFSGRQFPNYSSELNVNALELEDSALYLCASSFSGSGNTIYFGEGSWLTVV.

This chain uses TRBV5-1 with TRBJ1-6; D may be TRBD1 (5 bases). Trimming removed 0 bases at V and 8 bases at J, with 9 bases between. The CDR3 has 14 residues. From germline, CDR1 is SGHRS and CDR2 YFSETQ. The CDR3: CASSLGTGDSPLHF. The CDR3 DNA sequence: TGCGCCAGCAGCTTGGGTACAGGAGATTCACCCCTCCACTTT.

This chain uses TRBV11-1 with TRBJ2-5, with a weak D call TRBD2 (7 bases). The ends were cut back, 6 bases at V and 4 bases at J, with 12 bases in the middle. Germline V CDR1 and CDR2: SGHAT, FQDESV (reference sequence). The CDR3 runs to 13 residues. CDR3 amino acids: CASRFRGGETQYF. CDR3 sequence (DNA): TGTGCCAGCAGGTTTAGGGGGGGAGAGACCCAGTACTTC.

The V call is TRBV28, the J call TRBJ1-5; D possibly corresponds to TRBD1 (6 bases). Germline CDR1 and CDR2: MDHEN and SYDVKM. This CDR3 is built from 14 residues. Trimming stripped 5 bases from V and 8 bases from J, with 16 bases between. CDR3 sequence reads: CASSLGGITEPQHF. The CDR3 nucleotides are TGTGCCAGCAGTCTTGGGGGCATCACCGAGCCCCAGCATTTT.

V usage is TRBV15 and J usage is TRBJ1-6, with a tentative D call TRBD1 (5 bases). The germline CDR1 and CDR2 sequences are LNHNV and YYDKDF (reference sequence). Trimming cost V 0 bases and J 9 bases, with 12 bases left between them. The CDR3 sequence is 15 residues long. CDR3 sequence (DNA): TGTGCCACCAGCAGAGATGGGGGGGTCGGTTCACCCCTCCACTTT. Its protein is CATSRDGGVGSPLHF.

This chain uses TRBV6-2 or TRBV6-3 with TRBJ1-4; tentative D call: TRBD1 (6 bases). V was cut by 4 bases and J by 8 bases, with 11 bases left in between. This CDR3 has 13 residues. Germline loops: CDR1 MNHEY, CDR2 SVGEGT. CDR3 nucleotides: TGTGCCAGCAGTTTCATAACAGGGGAAAAACTGTTTTTT. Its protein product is CASSFITGEKLFF.

CDR3 DNA sequence: TGTGCCAGTAGGCAGATTACTAACTATGGCTACACCTTC. It translates to CASRQITNYGYTF. V gene TRBV19 combines with J gene TRBJ1-2; no clear D. Germline CDR1 is LNHDA and CDR2 is SQIVND (reference sequence). The CDR3 length is 13 residues. V was trimmed by 6 bases and J by 0 bases, leaving 8 bases between them.

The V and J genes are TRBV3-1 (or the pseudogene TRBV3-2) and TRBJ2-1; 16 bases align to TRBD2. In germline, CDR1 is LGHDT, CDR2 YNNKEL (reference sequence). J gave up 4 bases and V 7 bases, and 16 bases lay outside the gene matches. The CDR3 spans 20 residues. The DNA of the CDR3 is TGTGCCAGCAAACTGGGGACTAGCGGGGGGGAGAATTCATTTTACAATGAGCAGTTCTTC. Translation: CASKLGTSGGENSFYNEQFF.

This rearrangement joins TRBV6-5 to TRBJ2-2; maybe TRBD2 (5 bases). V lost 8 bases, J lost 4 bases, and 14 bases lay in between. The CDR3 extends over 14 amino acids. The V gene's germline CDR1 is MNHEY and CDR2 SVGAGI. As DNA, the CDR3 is TGTGCCAGCCGCCGAGGGCCGAGCACCGGGGAGCTGTTTTTT. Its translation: CASRRGPSTGELFF.